The 6 T cell receptor beta chains below come from one sample, sequenced in a study of post-analysis software for immune sequencing data. Carried by the TCR beta cDNA libraries were unique molecular identifiers. MiXCR, run by TCRdb on the PCR reads, gives a single entry per CDR3 protein. The data contain hundreds of thousands of distinct CDR3 sequences, about 53% of them singletons. Study-level results: Relative to controls, patients had 4 or 5 TRBV segments at higher frequency, with TRBV5-6, TRBV5-1 and TRBV20-1 among these.

The antigens these receptors bind are not known. The sample taken for sequencing was blood. These receptors were collected from a girl under 18 with multiple sclerosis.

This chain joins TRBV15 and TRBJ2-5; 7 nucleotides line up with TRBD2. Germline lookup yields CDR1 LNHNV and CDR2 YYDKDF (reference sequence). The CDR3 contains 15 residues. V lost 0 bases, J lost 5 bases, and 6 bases stayed unmatched. The CDR3 spells CATSRDRGGVETQYF. The CDR3 DNA is TGTGCCACCAGCAGAGATCGGGGAGGGGTGGAGACCCAGTACTTC.

This chain connects TRBV29-1 to TRBJ1-1; D uncertain. The CDR3 is 18 residues long. Germline CDR1 reads SQVTM; CDR2 reads ANQGSEA. With 2 bases removed from V and 0 bases from J, the gap between germline ends came to 22 bases. CDR3 region: CSVEMVQPIRSMNTEAFF. CDR3 DNA sequence: TGCAGCGTTGAAATGGTACAACCGATAAGATCAATGAACACTGAAGCTTTCTTT.

This clonotype turned up a few times. The V call is TRBV4-1, the J call TRBJ2-5; D unresolved. Trimming took 0 bases from V and 5 from J, leaving 16 bases between them. Germline CDR1 and CDR2: MGHRA and YSYEKL. The CDR3 is 16 amino acids. The CDR3 DNA sequence: TGCGCCAGCAGCCAAGAGGTAGCAGCTATCCGGGAGACCCAGTACTTC. Residues: CASSQEVAAIRETQYF.

This clonotype was picked up a small number of times. This chain uses TRBV25-1 with TRBJ2-7, with a possible D match to TRBD1 (5 bases). The germline V gene has CDR1 MGHDK and CDR2 SYGVNS. With 3 bases removed from V and 2 bases from J, the gap between germline ends came to 8 bases. The CDR3 length is 13 residues. The CDR3 nucleotides are TGTGCCAGCAGTGACAGGGTGACCTACGAGCAGTACTTC. Translated: CASSDRVTYEQYF.

This rearrangement joins TRBV7-9 to TRBJ2-7; 10 nucleotides agree with TRBD2. Trimming at V came to 7 bases and at J to 2 bases, leaving 8 bases not matched to a gene. This CDR3 spans 15 amino acids. Germline V lookup: CDR1 SEHNR, CDR2 FQNEAQ (reference sequence). The CDR3 nucleotides read TGTGCCAGCAACCTCTTAGCGGGAGGAACCTACGAGCAGTACTTC. This encodes CASNLLAGGTYEQYF.

V usage is TRBV30 and J usage is TRBJ2-1; D uncertain. The V and J ends lost 1 base and 0 bases respectively, with 4 bases between them. The CDR3 consists of 13 residues. Germline V gene lookup returns CDR1 GTSNPN and CDR2 SVGIG (reference sequence). CDR3: CAWSGSSYNEQFF. The CDR3 DNA sequence: TGTGCCTGGAGTGGGAGCTCCTACAATGAGCAGTTCTTC.